Below are 2 T cell receptor beta chains sequenced from a single sample in a study of OX40 agonist ivuxolimab in advanced cancers. This table comes from immunoSEQ multiplex PCR, and its TCRdb copy is limited to in-frame clones, with some not included. The sample contains around 63,000 clones, roughly 85% of which appear only once. The sample consisted of CD4+ or CD8+ T cells sorted from blood, taken in a trial of the OX40 agonist ivuxolimab. Receptors originate from an adult with an advanced solid tumor such as melanoma, head and neck, liver or kidney cancer.

This clone was picked up a small number of times. The V and J genes are TRBV10-3 and TRBJ2-7, with 10 bases identical to TRBD2. This CDR3 has 16 residues. Germline CDR1 and CDR2: ENHRY and SYGVKD. V shed 0 bases, J shed 7 bases, and the junction held 9 bases outside the gene matches. CDR3 nucleotides: TGTGCCATCAGTGAGTCGGGGGTAGCGGGAGGTCGGGAGCAGTACTTC. This codes for CAISESGVAGGREQYF.

The chain uses TRBV6-1 and TRBJ2-7; D uncertain. The CDR3 totals 11 residues. The germline CDR1 and CDR2 sequences are MNHNS and SASEGT. CDR3 nucleotide sequence: TGTGCTACTGGCAGGACCTACGAGCAGTACTTC. Translation: CATGRTYEQYF.